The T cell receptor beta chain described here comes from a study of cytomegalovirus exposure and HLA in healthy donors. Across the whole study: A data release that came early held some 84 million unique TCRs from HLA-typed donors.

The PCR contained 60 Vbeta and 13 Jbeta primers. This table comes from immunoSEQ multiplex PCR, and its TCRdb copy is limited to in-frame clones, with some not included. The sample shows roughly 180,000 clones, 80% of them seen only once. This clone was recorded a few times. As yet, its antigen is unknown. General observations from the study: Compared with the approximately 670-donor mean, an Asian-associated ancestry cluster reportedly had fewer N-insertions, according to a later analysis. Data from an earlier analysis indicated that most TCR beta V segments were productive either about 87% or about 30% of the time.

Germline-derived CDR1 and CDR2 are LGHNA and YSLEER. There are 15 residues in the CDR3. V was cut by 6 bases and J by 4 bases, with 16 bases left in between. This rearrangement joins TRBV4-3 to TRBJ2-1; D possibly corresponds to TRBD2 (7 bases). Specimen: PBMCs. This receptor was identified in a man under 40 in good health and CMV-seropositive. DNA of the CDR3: TGCGCCAGCAGAGGGGGGGCGGGGGAATACAATGAGCAGTTCTTC. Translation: CASRGGAGEYNEQFF.